This T cell receptor beta chain was captured in a study of human T cells and chemical hapten exposure. Regarding time point: patch test 3, about 24 weeks after DPC sensitization. Treatment of the sample: therapeutic diphenylcyclopropenone sensitization with weekly scalp DPC. Patches went on only after blood had been drawn each time. This clonotype was seen ten or more times. What it binds is not known. Findings and limits, study-wide: With regard to DPC sensitization, TCRs above 1 in 1000 frequency did not change. More PT1 expanded TCRs went with higher patch test scores.

TCRdb analysed the RACE reads with MiXCR anew, one entry per CDR3 protein. Seen here are tens of thousands of distinct CDR3 sequences, roughly a tenth observed once, and the top ten hold about 3.5%. This TCR came from a woman between 45 and 65 years old with alopecia areata. Some clones in this sample may be carry-over from other donors' samples. The sequencing used whole blood, collected in connection with sensitization to the hapten diphenylcyclopropenone (DPC).

The CDR3: CASSDFLAGDMDEQFF. The CDR3, as DNA: TGCGCCAGCAGTGATTTTTTAGCGGGAGACATGGATGAGCAGTTCTTC. The V call is TRBV10-1, the J call TRBJ2-1; TRBD2 agrees at 9 bases. The CDR3 spans 16 residues. After removal of 3 bases from V and 8 bases from J, the junction contained 11 bases not matched to a gene. In germline, CDR1 is WNHNN, CDR2 SYGVQD (reference sequence).